Following are 27 T cell receptor beta chains from one sample sequenced in a study of shared clonotypes between healthy human individuals. Data came from immunoSEQ multiplex PCR; TCRdb stores just in-frame clones and leaves some out. The sample has approximately 840,000 clones, around 96% seen once. The naive CD8 fraction comprised CD45RO-negative cells positively selected for CCR7 and excluded terminally differentiated effector memory CD45RA+ cells. Sequenced material: naive CD8+ T cells sorted from blood. These receptors came from a man aged 25 to 40 in good health.

Notes on this clone: The identical CDR3 is also encoded by other nucleotide sequences in the sample. The chain couples TRBV27 to TRBJ1-1; TRBD1 is a possible D gene (6 bases). The CDR3 length is 14 residues. V was cut by 2 bases and J by 5 bases, with 12 bases left in between. CDR1 and CDR2 (germline): MNHEY, SMNVEV (reference sequence). CDR3 in DNA: TGTGCCAGCAGTTTACGGGGAAGGGGGACTGAAGCTTTCTTT. Protein sequence: CASSLRGRGTEAFF.

J is TRBJ2-7 and V is TRBV7-2; TRBD1 aligns across 7 bases. V was pared by 6 bases and J by 2 bases, with 7 bases of the junction left unmatched. This CDR3 contains 14 residues. Germline values: CDR1 SGHTA, CDR2 FQGNSA. CDR3 sequence: CASSREGQTYEQYF. The CDR3, as DNA: TGTGCCAGCAGTCGCGAGGGACAGACCTACGAGCAGTACTTC.

The J gene is TRBJ2-1, the V gene TRBV13, with TRBD1 matching over 10 bases. V was clipped by 3 bases and J by 10 bases; unmatched bases: 12. The germline CDR1 and CDR2 sequences are PRHDT and FYEKMQ (reference sequence). This CDR3 region has 16 residues. The CDR3 coding sequence is TGTGCCAGCAGCTTTACCGGGACAGGGGCCGCCGGGGAGCAGTTCTTC. Its translation is CASSFTGTGAAGEQFF.

The V call is TRBV7-9, the J call TRBJ2-3; 8 positions agree with TRBD1. Germline CDR1 is SEHNR and CDR2 is FQNEAQ (reference sequence). The CDR3 sequence is 18 residues long. V lost 5 bases, J lost 3 bases, and 16 bases stayed unmatched. The CDR3, as DNA: TGTGCCAGCAGCCCCGGTGGGACAGGCCCCACTCGGACAGATACGCAGTATTTT. Translating gives CASSPGGTGPTRTDTQYF. Full variable domain (missing parts from reference TRBV7-9 and TRBJ2-3): DTGVSQNPRHKITKRGQNVTFRCDPISEHNRLYWYRQTLGQGPEFLTYFQNEAQLEKSRLLSDRFSAERPKGSFSTLEIQRTEQGDSAMYLCASSPGGTGPTRTDTQYFGPGTRLTVL.

The V and J genes are TRBV11-2 and TRBJ2-7; D is unresolved. The CDR3 extends over 13 amino acids. V shed 3 bases and J shed 4 bases, with 10 bases lying between them. Germline CDR1 SGHAT, CDR2 FQNNGV. In DNA form, the CDR3 reads TGTGCCAGCAGCTTTTTCACGCGGTACGAGCAGTACTTC. Protein product: CASSFFTRYEQYF.

This clone was detected only once. This rearrangement joins TRBV5-6 to TRBJ2-6; D is possibly TRBD1 (6 bases). The CDR3 has 16 amino acids. Germline V lookup: CDR1 SGHDT, CDR2 YYEEEE. Trimming removed 7 bases at V and 2 bases at J, with 16 bases between. The CDR3 DNA reads TGTGCCAGCGGGGACAAGTGGGTAGCTGGGGCCAACGTCCTGACTTTC. Translated: CASGDKWVAGANVLTF.

In DNA, the CDR3 is TGTGCCAGCAGGTACAGGGAAAACCCTGAAGCTTTCTTT. Translating gives CASRYRENPEAFF. The chain uses TRBV6-6 and TRBJ1-1, with D perhaps TRBD1 (6 bases). Trimming removed 6 bases from V and 6 bases from J, with 14 bases in between. The germline V gene encodes CDR1 MNHNY and CDR2 SVGAGI (reference sequence). The CDR3 sequence is 13 residues long.

The genes are TRBV13 and TRBJ2-1; D not resolved. Germline V gives CDR1 PRHDT, CDR2 FYEKMQ (reference sequence). V lost 0 bases, J lost 7 bases, and 4 bases lay in between. The CDR3 totals 12 residues. The CDR3 spells CASSLGSNEQFF. DNA for the CDR3: TGTGCCAGCAGCTTAGGCTCGAATGAGCAGTTCTTC.

The DNA for the CDR3 is TGTGCCACCAGCAGAGACAGGGGAGGCTCTGGGGCCAACGTCCTGACTTTC. Amino acids: CATSRDRGGSGANVLTF. This sequence joins TRBV15 and TRBJ2-6; D may match TRBD1 or TRBD2 (6 bases each). Between the trimmed V and J ends, which lost 0 bases and 0 bases, there was a span of 9 bases. CDR3 length: 17 amino acids. The germline V gene has CDR1 LNHNV and CDR2 YYDKDF (reference sequence).

V usage is TRBV5-1 and J usage is TRBJ2-1; 7 nucleotides line up with TRBD2. The CDR3 is made up of 15 amino acids. After removal of 1 base from V and 2 bases from J, the junction contained 3 bases not matched to a gene. Per the germline V gene, CDR1 is SGHRS and CDR2 is YFSETQ. Written as DNA, the CDR3 is TGCGCCAGCAGCTTGCGGCTAGCGGCCTACAATGAGCAGTTCTTC. It specifies CASSLRLAAYNEQFF.

V gene TRBV5-1 combines with J gene TRBJ2-2; 7 bases align to TRBD2. CDR1 SGHRS and CDR2 YFSETQ come from the germline V gene. Trimming at V came to 4 bases and at J to 3 bases, leaving 9 bases not matched to a gene. CDR3 size: 16 residues. The CDR3: CASSRLREDHTGELFF. In nucleotides, the CDR3 is TGCGCCAGCAGCCGGCTCCGGGAGGACCACACCGGGGAGCTGTTTTTT.

The rearrangement uses TRBV6-4 and TRBJ2-5; 7 positions agree with TRBD1. The CDR3 length is 18 residues. Germline trimming cut 8 bases from V and 4 bases from J; bases unmatched to any gene: 22. Germline CDR1 MRHNA, CDR2 SNTAGT. CDR3 in DNA: TGTGCCAGCTCCAGTAGGGCTTTTCTCCGGGACAGCCGAGAGACCCAGTACTTC. Translating it yields CASSSRAFLRDSRETQYF.

The chain joins TRBV27 to TRBJ2-2, with 12 bases identical to TRBD2. Germline CDR1 MNHEY, CDR2 SMNVEV (reference sequence). CDR3 size: 17 residues. V gave up 8 bases and J gave up 6 bases; unmatched junction bases: 13. CDR3 amino acids: CASYGLAGGRSAGELFF. The DNA of the CDR3 is TGTGCCAGCTACGGGCTAGCGGGAGGGCGGTCGGCCGGGGAGCTGTTTTTT.

V and J are TRBV7-9 and TRBJ2-4, with 8 bases aligning to TRBD2. The trim removed 1 base at V and 0 bases at J, leaving 5 bases unmatched. Per germline, CDR1 SEHNR and CDR2 FQNEAQ (reference sequence). The CDR3 totals 17 residues. This CDR3 is CASSLELADVAKNIQYF. The DNA of the CDR3 is TGTGCCAGCAGCTTAGAACTAGCGGACGTAGCCAAAAACATTCAGTACTTC.

The chain links TRBV7-9 to TRBJ2-1; 7 bases align to TRBD1. Germline V gene data show CDR1 as SEHNR and CDR2 as FQNEAQ (reference sequence). This CDR3 contains 14 residues. Trimming took 5 bases from V and 7 from J; bases not matched to a gene: 8. The CDR3 loop reads CASSIMDRYNEQFF. CDR3 DNA: TGTGCCAGCAGCATCATGGACAGGTATAATGAGCAGTTCTTC.

The rearrangement uses TRBV5-1 and TRBJ2-7; D uncertain. V dropped 0 bases and J dropped 3 bases, with 16 bases sitting between them. This CDR3 comprises 16 residues. Germline loops: CDR1 SGHRS, CDR2 YFSETQ. The CDR3 region has the DNA TGCGCCAGCAGCTTGGATCTTGGGCAGCTCAACTACGAGCAGTACTTC. The encoded protein is CASSLDLGQLNYEQYF.

CDR3 sequence reads: CASTPSGSSYNEQFF. CDR3 in DNA: TGTGCCAGCACTCCGAGCGGGTCCTCCTACAATGAGCAGTTCTTC. This chain joins TRBV7-6 and TRBJ2-1, with D maybe TRBD2 (6 bases). Germline loops: CDR1 SGHVS, CDR2 FNYEAQ. The V end lost 7 bases, the J end lost 0 bases, and 13 bases lay between the germline ends. There are 15 residues in the CDR3. The full variable domain, rest sourced from reference TRBV7-6 and TRBJ2-1, is GAGVSQSPRYKVTKRGQDVALRCDPISGHVSLYWYRQALGQGPEFLTYFNYEAQQDKSGLPNDRFSAERPEGSISTLTIQRTEQRDSAMYRCASTPSGSSYNEQFFGPGTRLTVL.

The J gene is TRBJ2-1, the V gene TRBV11-2; TRBD1 might be the D (5 bases). The CDR3 runs to 15 residues. Trimming removed 5 bases from V and 4 bases from J, with 15 bases in between. Germline CDR1 reads SGHAT; CDR2 reads FQNNGV. The CDR3 loop is CASSPEGHFYNEQFF. Written as DNA, the CDR3 is TGTGCCAGCAGCCCTGAAGGACATTTTTACAATGAGCAGTTCTTC.

This sequence joins TRBV7-9 and TRBJ2-7, with D perhaps matching TRBD2 (7 bases). With 1 base removed from V and 3 bases from J, the gap between germline ends came to 10 bases. Germline loops: CDR1 SEHNR, CDR2 FQNEAQ (reference sequence). The CDR3 loop spans 14 amino acids. CDR3 loop: CASSLEGGGYEQYF. CDR3 sequence (DNA): TGTGCCAGCAGCTTAGAGGGAGGGGGCTACGAGCAGTACTTC. The whole variable domain, filled in from reference TRBV7-9 and TRBJ2-7, reads DTGVSQNPRHKITKRGQNVTFRCDPISEHNRLYWYRQTLGQGPEFLTYFQNEAQLEKSRLLSDRFSAERPKGSFSTLEIQRTEQGDSAMYLCASSLEGGGYEQYFGPGTRLTVT.

V and J are TRBV11-2 and TRBJ2-3, with 11 bases fitting TRBD2. Germline V gives CDR1 SGHAT, CDR2 FQNNGV. The CDR3 is 18 amino acids. Unmatched junction bases numbered 6, after V lost 1 base and J lost 0 bases. The CDR3 sequence is CASSLGASGRRSTDTQYF. CDR3 bases: TGTGCCAGCAGCTTAGGGGCTAGCGGGAGGAGGAGCACAGATACGCAGTATTTT.

The CDR3 here is CASSQLAGVSTGELFF. Written as DNA, the CDR3 is TGTGCCAGCAGCCAATTGGCGGGAGTGAGCACCGGGGAGCTGTTTTTT. The rearrangement joins TRBV16 to TRBJ2-2; TRBD2 agrees at 7 bases. The V gene's germline CDR1 is KGHSY and CDR2 FQNENV. The length of the CDR3 is 16 residues. The V gene end was trimmed by 1 base and the J gene end by 4 bases; junction bases not matched to a gene: 6.

V usage is TRBV28 and J usage is TRBJ2-1; unclear D gene. Germline lookup yields CDR1 MDHEN and CDR2 SYDVKM. Trimming took 2 bases from V and 2 from J, leaving 7 bases between them. The length of the CDR3 is 14 residues. CDR3 protein: CASSLALTYNEQFF. The CDR3 region has the DNA TGTGCCAGCAGTTTAGCACTGACCTACAATGAGCAGTTCTTC.

This clone was seen a single time. CDR3 bases: TGTGCCAGCAGTGTTACCGGGACAGGGGACGAGCAGTACTTC. Translation: CASSVTGTGDEQYF. The chain employs TRBV27 and TRBJ2-7; TRBD1 matches at 10 bases. The length of the CDR3 is 14 residues. Germline assignment: CDR1 MNHEY and CDR2 SMNVEV (reference sequence). The V segment lost 5 bases and the J segment 5 bases; nucleotides outside the gene matches: 6.

The rearrangement joins TRBV7-9 to TRBJ2-3; TRBD2 aligns across 10 bases. J was trimmed by 9 bases and V by 2 bases; bases with no gene match: 11. CDR1 and CDR2 (germline): SEHNR, FQNEAQ (reference sequence). The CDR3 loop spans 16 amino acids. The CDR3 bases are TGTGCCAGCAGCTTAATAGCGGGAGGACTCGGGGAGACGCAGTATTTT. The encoded protein is CASSLIAGGLGETQYF. The full variable domain, completed using reference TRBV7-9 and TRBJ2-3, is DTGVSQNPRHKITKRGQNVTFRCDPISEHNRLYWYRQTLGQGPEFLTYFQNEAQLEKSRLLSDRFSAERPKGSFSTLEIQRTEQGDSAMYLCASSLIAGGLGETQYFGPGTRLTVL.

The chain carries TRBV19 and TRBJ1-5; 9 bases align to TRBD1. V trimming: 5 bases; J trimming: 2 bases; junction bases outside the gene matches: 4. The CDR3 sequence is 15 residues long. The V gene's germline CDR1 is LNHDA and CDR2 SQIVND (reference sequence). In DNA, the CDR3 is TGTGCCAGTAGTGAGGGACAGGGAGGCAATCAGCCCCAGCATTTT. It is translated as CASSEGQGGNQPQHF.

The V call is TRBV4-1, the J call TRBJ2-3, with D maybe TRBD1 (6 bases). The V gene lost 0 bases and the J gene lost 2 bases, with 12 bases spanning the gap. Germline CDR1 is MGHRA and CDR2 is YSYEKL. CDR3 length equals 16 residues. CDR3 nucleotide sequence: TGCGCCAGCAGCCAAGATAGGGACACAGCCACAGATACGCAGTATTTT. This codes for CASSQDRDTATDTQYF.

As for this clone: The same CDR3 arises from other DNA sequences in this sample as well. The J gene is TRBJ1-1, the V gene TRBV11-2; no clear D. Looked up from germline, CDR1 is SGHAT and CDR2 is FQNNGV. The CDR3 totals 11 residues. V lost 1 base and J 8 bases, leaving 5 bases between the germline ends. The CDR3 nucleotides read TGTGCCAGCAGCTTAGGCAGCGAAGCTTTCTTT. As protein: CASSLGSEAFF.